This T cell receptor (beta chain) stems from a study of graft-versus-host responses after intestinal transplantation. Here immunoSEQ multiplex PCR was the method, and the copy in TCRdb shows in-frame clones only, minus some. The sample gives about 120,000 clones, just under 95% of which show up once; over 0.1% is in the top ten. The CDR3 extends over 15 amino acids. V was cut by 2 bases and J by 0 bases, with 9 bases left in between. CDR1 and CDR2 (germline): SGHRS, YFSETQ. Concerning this clone: Its specificity is unknown. The sample contains more than one DNA sequence encoding this CDR3.

This clonotype was sampled from a human donor who received an intestinal transplant. Sample: unstimulated CD4+ T cells sorted from spleen or lymph node cells, taken before intestinal transplant. The chain joins TRBV5-1 to TRBJ2-1, with D possibly TRBD2 on 6 matching bases. CDR3 sequence (DNA): TGCGCCAGCAGCTTTAGCGGAACCTCCTACAATGAGCAGTTCTTC. It specifies CASSFSGTSYNEQFF.